This T cell receptor beta chain was captured by sequencing in a study of T cell repertoires in cytomegalovirus infection. This clonotype was seen a few times. Its antigen is undetermined. Germline-derived CDR1 and CDR2 are SGHDT and YYEEEE. This CDR3 region has 15 residues. Trimming cost V 5 bases and J 7 bases, with 20 bases left between them. Each CDR3 protein is one row after TCRdb ran MiXCR on the reads. Found here are roughly 800,000 distinct CDR3 sequences, 29% of them singletons; the top ten hold roughly 14%. Broader study findings: CMV-specific HLA-C-restricted TCR beta clonotypes dominated the ex vivo response. Individuals carrying CMV plus the relevant HLA were identified by cumulative frequency of public TCR beta families.

The specimen was cultured CD8+ T cells from PBMCs, collected from culture after CMV antigen stimulation. This sequence originates from a human donor in good health (CMV status not recorded). Some clones in this sample may be carry-over from other donors' samples. The chain recombines TRBV5-6 with TRBJ2-3; D perhaps matches TRBD2 (6 bases). This CDR3 is CASRSGVGRPNTQYF. CDR3 DNA: TGTGCCAGCAGGTCGGGCGTCGGGAGACCAAATACGCAGTATTTT. Full variable domain (missing parts from reference TRBV5-6 and TRBJ2-3): DAGVTQSPTHLIKTRGQQVTLRCSPKSGHDTVSWYQQALGQGPQFIFQYYEEEERQRGNFPDRFSGHQFPNYSSELNVNALLLGDSALYLCASRSGVGRPNTQYFGPGTRLTVL.